The 20 T cell receptor beta chains in this list originate from one sample, sequenced in a study of CD8 T cells in ankylosing spondylitis. Whole-study results and caveats: Among TCR beta sequences, a motif of several highly homologous variants appeared characteristic of ankylosing spondylitis blood.

Their target antigens are unknown. Each CDR3 protein is one row after TCRdb ran MiXCR on the 5' RACE reads. The data hold 750,000 to 850,000 distinct CDR3 sequences, with about 12% observed a single time. Sequenced: blood, either unsorted or a sorted T cell fraction (not recorded which). These receptors were obtained from a male donor with ankylosing spondylitis.

This clonotype was recorded at least ten times. CDR3 DNA: TGCGCCAGCAGCCAAAGGAGTTCTGGGTCTGGAATTAATGAAAAACTGTTTTTT. It specifies CASSQRSSGSGINEKLFF. The V call is TRBV4-3, the J call TRBJ1-4; no definite D call. V lost 2 bases and J 4 bases, leaving 20 bases between the germline ends. The CDR3 totals 18 residues. In germline, CDR1 is LGHNA, CDR2 YSLEER.

V is TRBV29-1 and J is TRBJ1-1; D call uncertain. Looked up from germline, CDR1 is SQVTM and CDR2 is ANQGSEA. CDR3 length: 11 amino acids. V gave up 4 bases and J gave up 1 base, with 4 bases separating them. The DNA for the CDR3 is TGCAGCGTTGGGCAGAACACTGAAGCTTTCTTT. This sequence encodes CSVGQNTEAFF.

This rearrangement joins TRBV29-1 to TRBJ1-1; 9 bases agree with TRBD1. Germline V lookup: CDR1 SQVTM, CDR2 ANQGSEA. The CDR3 consists of 13 residues. With V trimmed by 3 bases and J by 3 bases, 2 bases remained unmatched. CDR3 region: CSVDRQGDTEAFF. The CDR3 region has the DNA TGCAGCGTTGATCGACAGGGGGACACTGAAGCTTTCTTT.

This clonotype was detected many times. The V call is TRBV10-3, the J call TRBJ2-1, with D hard to call. Per the germline V gene, CDR1 is ENHRY and CDR2 is SYGVKD. The CDR3 sequence is 15 residues long. V dropped 4 bases and J dropped 2 bases, with 12 bases sitting between them. The CDR3 region is CAISALDPAYNEQFF. For the CDR3, the DNA is TGTGCCATCAGTGCGCTGGACCCCGCCTACAATGAGCAGTTCTTC.

This clonotype was seen repeatedly, ten times or more. The chain joins TRBV3-1 to TRBJ2-3, with 8 positions matching TRBD2. Germline lookup yields CDR1 LGHDT and CDR2 YNNKEL (reference sequence). The CDR3 has 17 residues. V trimming: 4 bases; J trimming: 1 base; junction bases outside the gene matches: 10. CDR3 loop: CASSPRGLAGRTDTQYF. In DNA, the CDR3 is TGTGCCAGCAGCCCCCGCGGTCTAGCGGGCCGCACAGATACGCAGTATTTT.

This clonotype has at least ten counts. The chain combines TRBV12-3 or TRBV12-4 with TRBJ2-2; D uncertain. Between the trimmed V and J ends, which lost 4 bases and 0 bases, there was a span of 9 bases. The CDR3 has 15 amino acids. The CDR3 reads CASSSDTANTGELFF. CDR3 DNA: TGTGCCAGCAGTTCCGACACCGCGAACACCGGGGAGCTGTTTTTT.

This clonotype was recorded many times. The chain recombines TRBV12-3 or TRBV12-4 with TRBJ1-5; 8 nucleotides match TRBD1. This CDR3 has 17 amino acids. The V segment lost 6 bases and the J segment 0 bases; nucleotides outside the gene matches: 10. The CDR3: CASSPGQGGISNQPQHF. CDR3 DNA sequence: TGTGCCAGCAGCCCCGGACAGGGAGGAATTAGCAATCAGCCCCAGCATTTT.

The J gene is TRBJ2-1, the V gene TRBV4-3; no firm D call. Trimming took 0 bases from V and 2 from J, leaving 5 bases between them. Germline loops: CDR1 LGHNA, CDR2 YSLEER. This CDR3 is 14 amino acids long. The CDR3 is CASSQDKTYNEQFF. For the CDR3, the DNA is TGCGCCAGCAGCCAAGATAAAACCTACAATGAGCAGTTCTTC.

The genes are TRBV28 and TRBJ1-2; 7 bases map to TRBD1. This CDR3 has 18 amino acids. The germline V gene has CDR1 MDHEN and CDR2 SYDVKM. Trimming at V came to 10 bases and at J to 1 base, leaving 21 bases not matched to a gene. The CDR3 reads CATTLFGGYRGFNYGYTF. In DNA form, the CDR3 reads TGTGCCACCACCCTTTTTGGCGGATACAGGGGTTTTAACTATGGCTACACCTTC.

This clonotype was seen a few times. The rearrangement uses TRBV20-1 and TRBJ2-7; D not resolved. The CDR3 has 16 amino acids. Germline CDR1 and CDR2: DFQATT and SNEGSKA (reference sequence). Trimming pared 1 base from V and 3 bases from J, leaving 19 bases between. The CDR3 nucleotides read TGCAGTGCTAGAGGCCTTCTCCTGTTTCCGGACTACGAGCAGTACTTC. Amino acids: CSARGLLLFPDYEQYF.

The chain recombines TRBV10-1 with TRBJ2-2; unclear D gene. The germline V gene has CDR1 WNHNN and CDR2 SYGVQD (reference sequence). The CDR3 contains 14 residues. The V and J ends lost 5 bases and 7 bases respectively, with 14 bases between them. CDR3: CASSLTVDGGELFF. The CDR3 DNA reads TGCGCCAGCAGTCTTACTGTAGACGGCGGGGAGCTGTTTTTT.

This clonotype was seen only a few times. The chain carries TRBV7-8 and TRBJ1-3, with D uncertain. V lost 5 bases to trimming and J lost 4 bases, with 12 bases between them. Germline loops: CDR1 SGHVS, CDR2 FQNEAQ. CDR3 length: 14 residues. CDR3 coding DNA: TGTGCCAGCAGCACGGGCCCCGGGGGAAACACCATATATTTT. Its protein product is CASSTGPGGNTIYF.

This chain joins TRBV4-3 and TRBJ1-2; TRBD1 is a possible D gene (5 bases). This CDR3 comprises 15 residues. V lost 3 bases, J lost 3 bases, and 14 bases lay in between. Germline assignment: CDR1 LGHNA and CDR2 YSLEER. CDR3 amino acids: CASSQIVGTDYGYTF. CDR3 DNA sequence: TGCGCCAGCAGCCAGATCGTAGGGACTGACTATGGCTACACCTTC.

This clonotype appeared a single time. The chain uses TRBV10-3 and TRBJ2-5; D ambiguous. CDR3 length: 12 amino acids. Germline V gene lookup returns CDR1 ENHRY and CDR2 SYGVKD. V shed 6 bases and J shed 0 bases, with 5 bases lying between them. As DNA, the CDR3 is TGTGCCATCAGCACAAACCAAGAGACCCAGTACTTC. As protein: CAISTNQETQYF.

The gene calls are TRBV28 and TRBJ2-1; D remains ambiguous. V lost 5 bases to trimming and J lost 0 bases, with 11 bases between them. CDR3 length: 15 residues. The germline V gene has CDR1 MDHEN and CDR2 SYDVKM. The CDR3 coding sequence is TGTGCCAGCAGTCCCCCGCCCGGCTCCTACAATGAGCAGTTCTTC. Encoded protein: CASSPPPGSYNEQFF.

The chain uses TRBV5-4 and TRBJ1-1; weak D call: TRBD1 (5 bases). The length of the CDR3 is 14 residues. Germline V gene lookup returns CDR1 SGHNT and CDR2 YYREEE (reference sequence). Trimming stripped 4 bases from V and 1 base from J, with 11 bases between. The DNA for the CDR3 is TGTGCCAGCAGCGACGGGGGGGAGAACACTGAAGCTTTCTTT. Amino acid sequence: CASSDGGENTEAFF.

This clonotype was counted only a few times. V is TRBV10-3 and J is TRBJ1-2, with 7 bases matching TRBD1. This CDR3 is 18 amino acids long. J lost 4 bases, V lost 0 bases, and 14 bases had no gene match. Germline loops: CDR1 ENHRY, CDR2 SYGVKD. This chain's CDR3 is CAISESPSGGGRFYGYTF. DNA for the CDR3: TGTGCCATCAGTGAGTCCCCATCCGGAGGGGGCCGGTTCTATGGCTACACCTTC.

This clonotype was seen a handful of times. The chain combines TRBV6-2 or TRBV6-3 with TRBJ1-1, with D possibly matching TRBD1 (5 bases). V was shortened by 3 bases and J by 9 bases, with 17 bases between the two germline ends. Germline V gives CDR1 MNHEY, CDR2 SVGEGT. This CDR3 is 14 amino acids long. The CDR3 loop is CASSYVFRTSKAFF. The CDR3 coding sequence is TGTGCCAGCAGTTATGTGTTTCGGACAAGCAAAGCTTTCTTT.

This clonotype appeared a few times. The chain employs TRBV4-3 and TRBJ2-7, with 8 bases lining up with TRBD2. The germline CDR1 and CDR2 sequences are LGHNA and YSLEER. The CDR3 runs to 16 residues. The V segment lost 4 bases and the J segment 2 bases; nucleotides outside the gene matches: 10. The CDR3 region is CASSRVVAGGTYEQYF. In DNA form, the CDR3 reads TGCGCCAGCAGCCGCGTTGTTGCGGGAGGTACCTACGAGCAGTACTTC.

This clonotype has more than one count but fewer than ten. This chain links TRBV9 with TRBJ1-2; the D gene is possibly TRBD1 (6 bases). Per the germline V gene, CDR1 is SGDLS and CDR2 is YYNGEE. The CDR3 is 16 amino acids. The V and J ends lost 2 bases and 4 bases respectively, with 18 bases between them. CDR3 nucleotide sequence: TGTGCCAGCAGCGTTCGCGATACCGGGACAACCTATGGCTACACCTTC. Its protein product is CASSVRDTGTTYGYTF.